This record concerns one T cell receptor (beta chain) sequence. No antigen is known for it. For TCRbeta, the library was prepared with unique molecular identifiers. TCRdb used MiXCR to reprocess the PCR reads, holding one entry per CDR3 protein. The table lists roughly 200,000 distinct CDR3 sequences, approximately 7% of them singletons. This entry belongs to a study of T-cell reconstitution after alpha-beta-depleted transplantation in children. This CDR3 is built from 15 residues. Trimming stripped 5 bases from V and 3 bases from J, with 17 bases between. CDR1 and CDR2 (germline): SGHTA, FQGNSA. Whole-study findings and limits: Newly produced T cells mostly provided counts and TCRbeta diversity after one year, as hyperexpanded clones declined.

This sample comprised PBMCs, obtained before TCRalphabeta/CD19-depleted stem cell transplant. The gene calls are TRBV7-2 and TRBJ2-7, with no clear D. This TCR was sampled from a boy between 2 and 10 years old with acute lymphoblastic leukemia, due to receive a stem cell transplant. The CDR3 coding sequence is TGTGCCAGCAGCATCTACCTCGGCCAGAACTACGAGCAGTACTTC. Translated: CASSIYLGQNYEQYF.